The clone carrying this T cell receptor (beta chain) has ten or more counts. This entry comes from a study of T cells of healthy individuals. From the 5' RACE reads, TCRdb called clonotypes with MiXCR, one entry per CDR3 protein. This repertoire shows about 82,000 distinct CDR3 sequences, approximately 4.8% found once; its top ten account for about 7.5%. CDR1 is MGHRA, CDR2 YSYEKL, per germline. The CDR3 has 16 amino acids. V dropped 8 bases and J dropped 4; count of bases not matched to a gene: 12. The receptor's source is a female donor in good health. This chain links TRBV4-1 with TRBJ1-1, with 11 positions matching TRBD1. CDR3 in amino acids: CASPLGQGDRGTEAFF. The CDR3 nucleotides are TGCGCCAGCCCTCTGGGACAGGGGGATCGGGGCACTGAAGCTTTCTTT.